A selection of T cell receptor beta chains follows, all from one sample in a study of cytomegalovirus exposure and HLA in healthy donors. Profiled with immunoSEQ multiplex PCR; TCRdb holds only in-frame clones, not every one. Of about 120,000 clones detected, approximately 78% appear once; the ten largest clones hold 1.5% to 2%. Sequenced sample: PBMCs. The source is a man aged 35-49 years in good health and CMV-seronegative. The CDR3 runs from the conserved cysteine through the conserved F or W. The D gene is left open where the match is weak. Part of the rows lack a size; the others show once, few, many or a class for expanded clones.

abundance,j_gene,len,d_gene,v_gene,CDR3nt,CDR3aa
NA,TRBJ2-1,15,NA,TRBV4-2,TGTGCCAGCAGCCAAGATTTACGGGGGTACAATGAGCAGTTCTTC,CASSQDLRGYNEQFF
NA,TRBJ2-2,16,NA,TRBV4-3,TGCGCCAGCAGCCAAGTCGCCAGGGCAAACACCGGGGAGCTGTTTTTT,CASSQVARANTGELFF
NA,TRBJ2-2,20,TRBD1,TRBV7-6,TGTGCCAGCAGCTCAGACGACGCCCGATCAGGACAGGGGGCGACCGGGGAGCTGTTTTTT,CASSSDDARSGQGATGELFF
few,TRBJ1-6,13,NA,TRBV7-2,TGTGCCATTGGAGGGGTCTATAATTCACCCCTCCACTTT,CAIGGVYNSPLHF
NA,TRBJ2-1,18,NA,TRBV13,TGTGCCAGCAGCTTTCTCACGGGGTTAGGTGTGTCCTACAATGAGCAGTTCTTC,CASSFLTGLGVSYNEQFF
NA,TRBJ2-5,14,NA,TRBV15,TGTGCCACCAGCAGAGACAGGTCAGAAGAGACCCAGTACTTC,CATSRDRSEETQYF
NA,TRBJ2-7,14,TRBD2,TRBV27,TGTGCCAGCAGCCAAAGCGGGAGTTCCTACGAGCAGTACTTC,CASSQSGSSYEQYF
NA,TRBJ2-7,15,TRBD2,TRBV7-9,TGTGCCAGCAGTCCCACACCGGGACTAGTCAACGAGCAGTACTTC,CASSPTPGLVNEQYF
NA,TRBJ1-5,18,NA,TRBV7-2,TGTGCCAGCAGCTTAACCACACAGCGGGCCGGGGGTCCCGAGCCCCAGCATTTT,CASSLTTQRAGGPEPQHF
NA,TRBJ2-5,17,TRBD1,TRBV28,TGTGCCAGCAGTGGGGTTCAGGGGGCCGCGGAGGGAGAGACCCAGTACTTC,CASSGVQGAAEGETQYF
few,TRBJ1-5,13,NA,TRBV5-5,TGTGCCAGCAGCTTGGAAGGACAAGGACCCCAGCATTTT,CASSLEGQGPQHF
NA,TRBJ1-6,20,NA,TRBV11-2,TGTGCCAGCAGCTTAGATCTGACTATCGCGCGGGGGGCCCGATCCTCACCCCTCCACTTT,CASSLDLTIARGARSSPLHF
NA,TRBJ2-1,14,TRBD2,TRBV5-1,TGCGCCAGCAGTTCTAGCGGGAGTTTCAATGAGCAGTTCTTC,CASSSSGSFNEQFF
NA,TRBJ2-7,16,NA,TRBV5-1,TGCGCCAGCAGCCTCGGACATCAGGCGGGAATTGGCGAGCAGTACTTC,CASSLGHQAGIGEQYF
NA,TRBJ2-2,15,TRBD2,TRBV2,TGTGCCAGCCCCAAGGAGCGGGGGGGGACCGGGGAGCTGTTTTTT,CASPKERGGTGELFF
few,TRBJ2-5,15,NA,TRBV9,TGTGCCAGCAGCGTAGGTGGCATCTCTCAGGAGACCCAGTACTTC,CASSVGGISQETQYF
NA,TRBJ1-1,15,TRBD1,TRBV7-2,TGTGCCAGCAGCTCCTCTGGCCAGGGGGCCTCCGAAGCTTTCTTT,CASSSSGQGASEAFF
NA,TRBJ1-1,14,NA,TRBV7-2,TGTGCCAGCAGCCCCACCTATAGGAACACTGAAGCTTTCTTT,CASSPTYRNTEAFF
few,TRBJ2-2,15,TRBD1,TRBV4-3,TGCGCCAGCAACCCAAGAGTGGGGACAGCCGGGGAGCTGTTTTTT,CASNPRVGTAGELFF
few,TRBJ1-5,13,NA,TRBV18,TGTGCCAGCTCACGGAGGAGGGATCAGCCCCAGCATTTT,CASSRRRDQPQHF
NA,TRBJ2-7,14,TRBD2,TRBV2,TGTGCCAGGGGCGGACCTAGCGGGAGCTACGAGCAGTACTTC,CARGGPSGSYEQYF
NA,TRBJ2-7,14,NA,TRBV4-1,TGCGCCAGCAGCCAAGATTCTCTCGGCTACGAGCAGTACTTC,CASSQDSLGYEQYF
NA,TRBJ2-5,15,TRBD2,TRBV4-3,TGCGCCAGGATAGCAGCGGGGCGGCAGGGAGAGACCCAGTACTTC,CARIAAGRQGETQYF
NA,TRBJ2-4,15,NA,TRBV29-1,TGCAGCGTTCTACCCTCCCTCGGTGGTGCAAACATTCAGTACTTC,CSVLPSLGGANIQYF
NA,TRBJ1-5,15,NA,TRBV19,TGTGCCAGTTCCAACTGGGGCATGGTAGGGCAGCCCCAGCATTTT,CASSNWGMVGQPQHF
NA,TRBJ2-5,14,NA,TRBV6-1,TGTGCCAGCAGTGTAAACAGGGAGGGAGAGACCCAGTACTTC,CASSVNREGETQYF
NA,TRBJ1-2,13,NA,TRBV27,TGTGCCAGCAGTTTAAATATTAACTATGGCTACACCTTC,CASSLNINYGYTF
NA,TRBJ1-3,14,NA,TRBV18,TGTGCCAGCTCAGAGGTCCTCTCTGGAAACACCATATATTTT,CASSEVLSGNTIYF
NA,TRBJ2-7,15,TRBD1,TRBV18,TGTGCCAGCTCACAGAGCCAGGGGGCGGATGGGGAGCAGTACTTC,CASSQSQGADGEQYF
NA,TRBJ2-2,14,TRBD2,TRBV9,TGTGCCAGCAGACTAGCGGGAGACATCGGGGAGCTGTTTTTT,CASRLAGDIGELFF
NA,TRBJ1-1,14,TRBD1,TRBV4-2,TGTGCCAGCAGCCAAGATGCAGGGGGCGCTGAAGCTTTCTTT,CASSQDAGGAEAFF
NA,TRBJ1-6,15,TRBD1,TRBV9,TGTGCCAGCAGCGGCCTAACAGGGGCGGGGTCACCCCTCCACTTT,CASSGLTGAGSPLHF
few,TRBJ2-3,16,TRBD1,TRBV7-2,TGTGCCAGCAGTGTACAGGGACAGATAGTTACAGATACGCAGTATTTT,CASSVQGQIVTDTQYF
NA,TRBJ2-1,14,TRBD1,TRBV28,TGTGCCAGCAGTGTGCGAACAGGGGTCAATGAGCAGTTCTTC,CASSVRTGVNEQFF
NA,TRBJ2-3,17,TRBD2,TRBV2,TGTGCCAGCAGTGAACAGAGCGGGGGGGTCTCCACAGATACGCAGTATTTT,CASSEQSGGVSTDTQYF
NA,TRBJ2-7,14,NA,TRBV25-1,TGTGCCCGAACCTTGATGGGGAGCTCCTACGAGCAGTACTTC,CARTLMGSSYEQYF
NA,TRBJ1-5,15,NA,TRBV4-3,TGCGCCAGCAGCCAAGCTTGGAGCTACAATCAGCCCCAGCATTTT,CASSQAWSYNQPQHF
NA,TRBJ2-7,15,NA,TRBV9,TGTGCCAGCAGCGTAGGAGGCTTGAGAGGAAACGAGCAGTACTTC,CASSVGGLRGNEQYF
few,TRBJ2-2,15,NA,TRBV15,TGTGCCACCAGCAGAGTTCGTTCGAACACCGGGGAGCTGTTTTTT,CATSRVRSNTGELFF